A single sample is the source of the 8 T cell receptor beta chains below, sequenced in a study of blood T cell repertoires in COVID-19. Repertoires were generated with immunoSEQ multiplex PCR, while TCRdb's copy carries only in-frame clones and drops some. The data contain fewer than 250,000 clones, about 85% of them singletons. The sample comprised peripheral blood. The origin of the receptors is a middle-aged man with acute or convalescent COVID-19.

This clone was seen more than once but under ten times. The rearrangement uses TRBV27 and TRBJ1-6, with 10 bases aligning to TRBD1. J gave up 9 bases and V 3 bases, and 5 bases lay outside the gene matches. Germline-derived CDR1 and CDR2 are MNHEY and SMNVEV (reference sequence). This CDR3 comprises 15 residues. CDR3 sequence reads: CASSFSGTGVSPLHF. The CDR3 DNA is TGTGCCAGCAGTTTTTCCGGGACAGGGGTTTCACCCCTCCACTTT.

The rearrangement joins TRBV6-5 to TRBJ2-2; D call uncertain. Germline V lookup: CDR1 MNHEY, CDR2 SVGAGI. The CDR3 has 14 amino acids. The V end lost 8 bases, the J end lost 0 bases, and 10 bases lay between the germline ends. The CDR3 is CASESPTNTGELFF. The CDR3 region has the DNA TGTGCCAGCGAGAGTCCTACGAACACCGGGGAGCTGTTTTTT.

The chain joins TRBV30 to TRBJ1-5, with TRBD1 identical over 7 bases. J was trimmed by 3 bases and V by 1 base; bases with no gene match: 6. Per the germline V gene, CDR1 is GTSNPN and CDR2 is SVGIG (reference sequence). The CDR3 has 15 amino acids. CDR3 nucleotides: TGTGCCTGGAGTGCCTCGGGACAGCTCAATCAGCCCCAGCATTTT. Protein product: CAWSASGQLNQPQHF.

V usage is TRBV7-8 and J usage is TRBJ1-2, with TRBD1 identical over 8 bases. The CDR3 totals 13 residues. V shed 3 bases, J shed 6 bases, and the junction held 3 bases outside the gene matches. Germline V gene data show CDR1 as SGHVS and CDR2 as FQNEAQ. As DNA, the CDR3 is TGTGCCAGCAGCTTGGGACAGGAGGATGGCTACACCTTC. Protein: CASSLGQEDGYTF.

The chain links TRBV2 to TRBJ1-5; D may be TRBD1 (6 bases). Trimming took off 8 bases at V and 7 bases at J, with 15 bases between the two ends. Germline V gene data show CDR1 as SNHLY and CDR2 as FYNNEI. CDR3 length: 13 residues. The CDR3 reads CASGSYREQPQHF. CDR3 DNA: TGTGCCAGCGGAAGTTACAGGGAACAGCCCCAGCATTTT.

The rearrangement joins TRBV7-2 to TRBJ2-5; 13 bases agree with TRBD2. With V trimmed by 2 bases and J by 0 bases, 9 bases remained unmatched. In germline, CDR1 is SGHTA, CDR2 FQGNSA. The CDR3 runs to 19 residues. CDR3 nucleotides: TGTGCCAGCAGCTTACTGGGACTAGCGGGGAGAACTTACCAAGAGACCCAGTACTTC. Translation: CASSLLGLAGRTYQETQYF.

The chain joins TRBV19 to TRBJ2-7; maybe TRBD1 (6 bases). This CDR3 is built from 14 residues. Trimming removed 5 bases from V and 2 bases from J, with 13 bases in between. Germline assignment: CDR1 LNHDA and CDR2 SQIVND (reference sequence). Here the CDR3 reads CASSLTGTPYEQYF. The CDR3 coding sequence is TGTGCCAGTAGTCTGACCGGGACACCCTACGAGCAGTACTTC.

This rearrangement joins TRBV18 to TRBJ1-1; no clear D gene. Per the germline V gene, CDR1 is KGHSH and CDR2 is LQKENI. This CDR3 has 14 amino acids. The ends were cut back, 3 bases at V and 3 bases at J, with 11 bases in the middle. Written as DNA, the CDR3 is TGTGCCAGCTCACCTGCAGGTCTCTACACTGAAGCTTTCTTT. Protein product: CASSPAGLYTEAFF.